What follows is one TCR beta chain and its context. Use of 60 Vbeta and 13 Jbeta primers characterized the PCR. The table came from immunoSEQ multiplex PCR; TCRdb's copy has only in-frame clones and leaves some out. The sample includes some 110,000 clones, around 79% seen only once; the top ten take 4.5% to 7%. Germline V gene lookup returns CDR1 SGHTA and CDR2 FQGTGA. This CDR3 has 13 amino acids. V lost 5 bases and J lost 5, with 12 bases in between. This record belongs to a study of cytomegalovirus exposure and HLA in healthy donors. The sample comprised PBMCs. The TCR sequence derives from a man aged 60 to 69 in good health and CMV-seropositive. This sequence joins TRBV7-3 and TRBJ1-1; maybe TRBD1 (5 bases). CDR3 in DNA: TGTGCCAGCAGCCAGGACAAAGGTACTGAAGCTTTCTTT. As protein: CASSQDKGTEAFF.